This entry lists 2 T cell receptor beta chains sequenced from one sample in a study of T cell repertoires in cytomegalovirus infection. Antigens for these TCRs are unknown. TCRdb reprocessed the reads with MiXCR, giving one entry per CDR3 protein. The sample has roughly 990,000 distinct CDR3 sequences, 31% seen once. The sample consisted of cultured CD8+ T cells from PBMCs, taken from culture after CMV antigen stimulation. These receptors came from a human donor in good health (CMV status not recorded). Some clones in this sample may be carry-over from other donors' samples.

The rearrangement uses TRBV7-2 and TRBJ2-1; 10 nucleotides align to TRBD2. There are 17 residues in the CDR3. V lost 5 bases and J lost 0; bases outside the gene matches: 7. Per germline, CDR1 SGHTA and CDR2 FQGNSA. CDR3 sequence reads: CASSVPSGGLSYNEQFF. CDR3 bases: TGTGCCAGCAGCGTTCCTAGCGGGGGACTCTCCTACAATGAGCAGTTCTTC.

The chain joins TRBV6-6 to TRBJ2-3; 11 bases match TRBD2. CDR3 length: 17 amino acids. Germline CDR1 reads MNHNY; CDR2 reads SVGAGI (reference sequence). Germline trimming cut 4 bases from V and 3 bases from J; bases unmatched to any gene: 9. As DNA, the CDR3 is TGTGCCAGCAGTTTCCTACTGATAGCGGGGGGGACAGATACGCAGTATTTT. This codes for CASSFLLIAGGTDTQYF.